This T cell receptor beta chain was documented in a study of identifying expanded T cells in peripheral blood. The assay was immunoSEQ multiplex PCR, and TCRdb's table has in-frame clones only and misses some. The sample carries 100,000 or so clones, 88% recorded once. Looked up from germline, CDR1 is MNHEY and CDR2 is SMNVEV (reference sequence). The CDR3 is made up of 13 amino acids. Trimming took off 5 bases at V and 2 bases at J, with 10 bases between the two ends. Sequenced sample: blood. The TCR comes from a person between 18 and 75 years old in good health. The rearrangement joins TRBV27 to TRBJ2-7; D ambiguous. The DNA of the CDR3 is TGTGCCAGCAGTCTCCTAGGGCCCTACGAGCAGTACTTC. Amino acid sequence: CASSLLGPYEQYF.